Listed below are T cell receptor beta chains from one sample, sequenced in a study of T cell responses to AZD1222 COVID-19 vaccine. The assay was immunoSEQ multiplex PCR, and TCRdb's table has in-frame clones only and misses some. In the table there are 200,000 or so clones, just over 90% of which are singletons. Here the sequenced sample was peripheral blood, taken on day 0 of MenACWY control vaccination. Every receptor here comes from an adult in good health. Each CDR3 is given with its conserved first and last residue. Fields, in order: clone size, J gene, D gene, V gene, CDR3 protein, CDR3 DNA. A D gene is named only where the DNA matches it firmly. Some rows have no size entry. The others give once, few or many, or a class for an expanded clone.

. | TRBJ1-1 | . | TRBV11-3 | CASSRENTEAFF | TGTGCCAGCAGTCGGGAGAACACTGAAGCTTTCTTT
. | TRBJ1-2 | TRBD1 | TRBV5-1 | CASRLQGSYGYTF | TGCGCCAGCAGGTTACAGGGGAGCTATGGCTACACCTTC
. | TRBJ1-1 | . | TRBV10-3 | CAISQTRADPPHTEAFF | TGTGCCATCAGCCAAACCCGGGCCGACCCTCCCCACACTGAAGCTTTCTTT
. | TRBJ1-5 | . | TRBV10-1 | CASSGPYRLNQPQHF | TGCGCCAGCAGTGGCCCATACAGACTCAATCAGCCCCAGCATTTT
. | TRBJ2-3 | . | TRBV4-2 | CASSLGGAAGTDTQYF | TGTGCCAGCAGCCTGGGCGGGGCGGCCGGCACAGATACGCAGTATTTT
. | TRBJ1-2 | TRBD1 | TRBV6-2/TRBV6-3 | CASSYTGVYGYTF | TGTGCCAGCAGTTATACAGGGGTTTATGGCTACACCTTC
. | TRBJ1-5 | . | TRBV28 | CASSLLVRNQPQHF | TGTGCCAGCAGTTTATTAGTGAGAAATCAGCCCCAGCATTTT
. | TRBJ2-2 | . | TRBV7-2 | CASSLGFRGTPGELFF | TGTGCCAGCAGCTTAGGCTTTAGGGGAACACCCGGGGAGCTGTTTTTT
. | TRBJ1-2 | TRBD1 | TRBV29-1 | CSAGQGASRGYTF | TGCAGCGCTGGACAGGGGGCGAGTAGGGGCTACACCTTC
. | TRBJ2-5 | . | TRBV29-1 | CSVERLQVSKTQYF | TGCAGCGTTGAAAGGCTGCAGGTGTCCAAGACCCAGTACTTC
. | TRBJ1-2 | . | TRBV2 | CASSEGIYGYTF | TGTGCCAGCAGTGAAGGGATCTATGGCTACACCTTC
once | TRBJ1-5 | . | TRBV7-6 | CASSLGQGVGQPQHF | TGTGCCAGCAGCTTAGGTCAAGGAGTTGGTCAGCCCCAGCATTTT
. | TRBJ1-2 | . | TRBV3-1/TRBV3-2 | CASSSLQGNYGYTF | TGTGCCAGCAGCTCCCTACAGGGTAACTATGGCTACACCTTC
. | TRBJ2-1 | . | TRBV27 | CASSTRVLKNNEQFF | TGTGCCAGCAGTACCCGGGTCCTCAAAAACAATGAGCAGTTCTTC
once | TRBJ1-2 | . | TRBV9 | CASSVDADGRGLYGYTF | TGTGCCAGCAGCGTAGACGCGGATGGCCGGGGGCTCTATGGCTACACCTTC
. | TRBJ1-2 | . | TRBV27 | CASSFGFGVGYTF | TGTGCCAGCAGTTTTGGATTCGGCGTGGGCTACACCTTC
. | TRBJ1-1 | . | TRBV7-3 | CASSPGLLGTEAFF | TGTGCCAGCAGCCCGGGGCTTTTAGGCACTGAAGCTTTCTTT
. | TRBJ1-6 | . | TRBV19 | CASSILSRNSPLHF | TGTGCCAGTAGTATACTTTCCCGTAATTCACCCCTCCACTTT
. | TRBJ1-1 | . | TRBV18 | CASSPFGTVNTEAFF | TGTGCCAGCTCACCTTTTGGGACGGTGAACACTGAAGCTTTCTTT
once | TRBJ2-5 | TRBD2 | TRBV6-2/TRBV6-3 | CASSPGLAGSETQYF | TGTGCCAGCAGCCCCGGACTAGCGGGGTCAGAGACCCAGTACTTC
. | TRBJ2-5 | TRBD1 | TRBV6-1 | CASSEAPTGPGETQYF | TGTGCCAGCAGTGAAGCGCCGACAGGGCCGGGAGAGACCCAGTACTTC
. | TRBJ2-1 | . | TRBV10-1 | CASSEGQGTYNEQFF | TGCGCCAGCAGTGAGGGCCAGGGTACCTACAATGAGCAGTTCTTC
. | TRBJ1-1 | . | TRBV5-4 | CASSLANWNTEAFF | TGTGCCAGCAGCTTGGCCAATTGGAACACTGAAGCTTTCTTT
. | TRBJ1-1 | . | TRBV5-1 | CASSLGAQANTEAFF | TGCGCCAGCAGCTTGGGAGCACAAGCGAACACTGAAGCTTTCTTT
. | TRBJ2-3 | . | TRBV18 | CASSPRFRGNSSSQYF | TGTGCCAGCTCACCACGATTCCGGGGAAACTCTAGCTCGCAGTATTTT
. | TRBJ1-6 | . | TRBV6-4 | CASSDSAGYSYNSPLHF | TGTGCCAGCAGTGATTCCGCGGGGTACTCCTATAATTCACCCCTCCACTTT
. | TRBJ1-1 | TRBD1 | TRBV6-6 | CASSRADRGGMNTEAFF | TGTGCCAGCAGTCGAGCGGACAGGGGAGGGATGAACACTGAAGCTTTCTTT
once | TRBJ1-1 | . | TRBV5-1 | CASSSRANTEAFF | TGCGCCAGCAGCTCCAGGGCGAACACTGAAGCTTTCTTT
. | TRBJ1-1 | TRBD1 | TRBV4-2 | CASSQVGGTGPNTEAFF | TGTGCCAGCAGCCAAGTTGGTGGGACAGGCCCGAACACTGAAGCTTTCTTT
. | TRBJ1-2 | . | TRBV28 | CASSGMTAAYGYTF | TGTGCCAGCAGTGGAATGACTGCCGCCTATGGCTACACCTTC
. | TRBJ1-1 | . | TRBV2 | CASTPGIGHTEAFF | TGTGCCAGCACTCCAGGGATCGGGCACACTGAAGCTTTCTTT
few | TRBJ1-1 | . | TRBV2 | CASSESPRGDTEAFF | TGTGCCAGCAGTGAATCGCCCAGGGGAGACACTGAAGCTTTCTTT
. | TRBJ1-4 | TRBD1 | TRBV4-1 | CASSLTNQQGLEKLFF | TGCGCCAGCAGCCTCACGAACCAACAGGGGTTGGAAAAACTGTTTTTT
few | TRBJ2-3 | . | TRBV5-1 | CASAAALGTDTQYF | TGCGCCAGCGCGGCCGCACTGGGCACAGATACGCAGTATTTT
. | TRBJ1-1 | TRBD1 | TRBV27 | CASSRETGGFEAFF | TGTGCCAGCAGTCGAGAGACAGGGGGCTTTGAAGCTTTCTTT